This is a list of T cell receptor beta chains from one sample in a study of metastatic and nonmetastatic thyroid tumors. Through MiXCR, TCRdb re-clonotyped the PCR reads. Of around 31,000 clones listed, roughly 30% are singletons. Sequencing input: blood. These TCRs come from a female donor with papillary thyroid cancer or a benign thyroid nodule (not recorded which). Some clones in this sample may be carry-over from other donors' samples. CDR3s include the opening cysteine and the closing phenylalanine or tryptophan. The order of the fields is CDR3 protein, CDR3 DNA, J gene, D gene, V gene, clone size. A D gene is named only where the DNA matches it firmly. Clone size is shown for a subset of rows, as once, few, many or a class of expanded clone.

CDR3aa: CASNPEAGVVEQYF
CDR3nt: TGTGCCAGCAACCCTGAGGCAGGGGTGGTGGAGCAGTACTTC
j_gene: TRBJ2-7
d_gene: -
v_gene: TRBV7-8
abundance: few

CDR3aa: CASSLGETATYEQYF
CDR3nt: TGTGCCAGCAGCTTAGGCGAGACGGCTACCTACGAGCAGTACTTC
j_gene: TRBJ2-7
d_gene: -
v_gene: TRBV7-9
abundance: -

CDR3aa: CASSPQDGYTF
CDR3nt: TGTGCCAGCAGCCCCCAGGATGGCTACACCTTC
j_gene: TRBJ1-2
d_gene: -
v_gene: TRBV7-8
abundance: once

CDR3aa: CSARPQTGELFF
CDR3nt: TGCAGTGCTCGCCCCCAGACCGGGGAGCTGTTTTTT
j_gene: TRBJ2-2
d_gene: -
v_gene: TRBV20-1
abundance: -

CDR3aa: CASSPSGRNHYGYTF
CDR3nt: TGTGCCAGCAGCCCCTCAGGCAGAAACCACTATGGCTACACCTTC
j_gene: TRBJ1-2
d_gene: -
v_gene: TRBV7-9
abundance: -

CDR3aa: CSARSPGRGTDTQYF
CDR3nt: TGCAGTGCTAGGTCACCCGGGAGGGGCACAGATACGCAGTATTTT
j_gene: TRBJ2-3
d_gene: TRBD2
v_gene: TRBV20-1
abundance: -

CDR3aa: CASSLDPTGGDEQYF
CDR3nt: TGTGCCAGCAGCTTAGACCCCACAGGGGGCGACGAGCAGTACTTC
j_gene: TRBJ2-7
d_gene: TRBD1
v_gene: TRBV11-3
abundance: medium-sized

CDR3aa: CASSQPTGDTQYF
CDR3nt: TGCGCCAGCAGCCAACCGACAGGGGATACGCAGTATTTT
j_gene: TRBJ2-3
d_gene: TRBD1
v_gene: TRBV4-1
abundance: many

CDR3aa: CASSMDEKGAQYF
CDR3nt: TGCGCCAGCAGTATGGACGAGAAGGGGGCCCAGTACTTC
j_gene: TRBJ2-5
d_gene: -
v_gene: TRBV10-1
abundance: medium-sized

CDR3aa: CASYQSGGQETQYF
CDR3nt: TGTGCCAGTTACCAATCAGGGGGGCAAGAGACCCAGTACTTC
j_gene: TRBJ2-5
d_gene: -
v_gene: TRBV2
abundance: -

CDR3aa: CASSLQGSEQYF
CDR3nt: TGTGCCAGCAGCCTACAGGGCTCCGAGCAGTACTTC
j_gene: TRBJ2-7
d_gene: -
v_gene: TRBV12-3/TRBV12-4
abundance: -

CDR3aa: CASSFRQNSPLHF
CDR3nt: TGTGCCAGCAGTTTCAGACAGAATTCACCCCTCCACTTT
j_gene: TRBJ1-6
d_gene: -
v_gene: TRBV6-2/TRBV6-3
abundance: few

CDR3aa: CASSVRSGTGSNEQFF
CDR3nt: TGTGCCAGCAGCGTACGCTCCGGGACAGGGAGCAATGAGCAGTTCTTC
j_gene: TRBJ2-1
d_gene: TRBD1
v_gene: TRBV9
abundance: few

CDR3aa: CASSSWDRGVYEQYF
CDR3nt: TGTGCCAGCAGCTCGTGGGACAGGGGGGTATACGAGCAGTACTTC
j_gene: TRBJ2-7
d_gene: TRBD1
v_gene: TRBV5-6
abundance: many

CDR3aa: CASSGYGNEQFF
CDR3nt: TGTGCCAGCAGTGGCTACGGCAATGAGCAGTTCTTC
j_gene: TRBJ2-1
d_gene: -
v_gene: TRBV2
abundance: medium-sized

CDR3aa: CASSHSVSYGYTF
CDR3nt: TGTGCCAGCAGTCACAGCGTTAGTTATGGCTACACCTTC
j_gene: TRBJ1-2
d_gene: -
v_gene: TRBV27
abundance: few

CDR3aa: CSVSDPNTGELFF
CDR3nt: TGCAGTGTCTCGGACCCGAACACCGGGGAGCTGTTTTTT
j_gene: TRBJ2-2
d_gene: -
v_gene: TRBV20-1
abundance: few

CDR3aa: CASSLGQGTYGYTF
CDR3nt: TGTGCCAGCAGCCTGGGACAGGGGACCTATGGCTACACCTTC
j_gene: TRBJ1-2
d_gene: TRBD1
v_gene: TRBV7-9
abundance: -

CDR3aa: CASSLGGGALEQFF
CDR3nt: TGTGCCAGCAGCTTAGGCGGGGGGGCGCTCGAGCAGTTCTTC
j_gene: TRBJ2-1
d_gene: TRBD2
v_gene: TRBV13
abundance: -

CDR3aa: CASSKVTGSTSVNTIYF
CDR3nt: TGTGCCAGCAGTAAGGTTACAGGTTCGACTTCTGTAAACACCATATATTTT
j_gene: TRBJ1-3
d_gene: -
v_gene: TRBV6-1
abundance: -

CDR3aa: CASSRDGSSTDTQYF
CDR3nt: TGTGCCAGCAGCCGGGACGGCTCTAGCACAGATACGCAGTATTTT
j_gene: TRBJ2-3
d_gene: -
v_gene: TRBV6-1
abundance: -

CDR3aa: CSAREGTGYTYEQYF
CDR3nt: TGCAGTGCTAGAGAGGGGACAGGGTACACCTACGAGCAGTACTTC
j_gene: TRBJ2-7
d_gene: TRBD1
v_gene: TRBV20-1
abundance: few

CDR3aa: CASSTIELNTEAFF
CDR3nt: TGTGCCAGCAGTACCATCGAACTGAACACTGAAGCTTTCTTT
j_gene: TRBJ1-1
d_gene: -
v_gene: TRBV28
abundance: medium-sized

CDR3aa: CASSVKQGSYNEQFF
CDR3nt: TGTGCCAGTAGTGTCAAACAGGGATCCTACAATGAGCAGTTCTTC
j_gene: TRBJ2-1
d_gene: -
v_gene: TRBV19
abundance: few

CDR3aa: CASSSTGGERTSYGYTF
CDR3nt: TGTGCCAGCAGTTCGACAGGGGGTGAACGAACTAGCTATGGCTACACCTTC
j_gene: TRBJ1-2
d_gene: TRBD1
v_gene: TRBV6-2/TRBV6-3
abundance: -

CDR3aa: CASSLPRLALSTGELFF
CDR3nt: TGTGCCAGCAGTTTACCTCGACTAGCGCTTTCCACCGGGGAGCTGTTTTTT
j_gene: TRBJ2-2
d_gene: TRBD2
v_gene: TRBV28
abundance: few

CDR3aa: CAGAGTSVSLEQYF
CDR3nt: TGTGCCGGCGCCGGGACTAGCGTGAGTCTTGAGCAGTACTTC
j_gene: TRBJ2-7
d_gene: TRBD2
v_gene: TRBV6-1
abundance: -

CDR3aa: CASSLGNTEAFF
CDR3nt: TGCGCCAGCAGCTTGGGGAACACTGAAGCTTTCTTT
j_gene: TRBJ1-1
d_gene: -
v_gene: TRBV4-1
abundance: -

CDR3aa: CASSAGMGGLGEQYF
CDR3nt: TGTGCCAGCAGCGCTGGTATGGGGGGCTTGGGTGAGCAGTACTTC
j_gene: TRBJ2-7
d_gene: -
v_gene: TRBV9
abundance: -

CDR3aa: CASSKTGAGGGTEAFF
CDR3nt: TGTGCCAGCAGCAAAACTGGGGCGGGGGGTGGCACTGAAGCTTTCTTT
j_gene: TRBJ1-1
d_gene: -
v_gene: TRBV7-3
abundance: many

CDR3aa: CASRLCDRVYGYTF
CDR3nt: TGCGCCAGCAGACTTTGTGACAGGGTCTATGGCTACACCTTC
j_gene: TRBJ1-2
d_gene: TRBD1
v_gene: TRBV10-1
abundance: few

CDR3aa: CASGSGLQGSYGYTF
CDR3nt: TGTGCTAGTGGTTCAGGACTACAGGGCAGCTATGGCTACACCTTC
j_gene: TRBJ1-2
d_gene: -
v_gene: TRBV12-5
abundance: many

CDR3aa: CASSQDLNTEAFF
CDR3nt: TGCGCCAGCAGCCAAGATTTGAACACTGAAGCTTTCTTT
j_gene: TRBJ1-1
d_gene: -
v_gene: TRBV4-1
abundance: many

CDR3aa: CAWSAAQNTQYF
CDR3nt: TGTGCCTGGAGTGCCGCACAAAATACGCAGTATTTT
j_gene: TRBJ2-3
d_gene: -
v_gene: TRBV30
abundance: -

CDR3aa: CASSPTIAGDRYEQYF
CDR3nt: TGTGCCAGCAGTCCTACAATAGCGGGAGACCGCTACGAGCAGTACTTC
j_gene: TRBJ2-7
d_gene: TRBD2
v_gene: TRBV6-1
abundance: -

CDR3aa: CASSRSDREVYEQYF
CDR3nt: TGTGCCAGCAGCCGATCCGACAGGGAAGTCTACGAGCAGTACTTC
j_gene: TRBJ2-7
d_gene: TRBD1
v_gene: TRBV6-2/TRBV6-3
abundance: -

CDR3aa: CASSFDPTDSNQPQHF
CDR3nt: TGTGCCAGCAGCTTCGACCCGACAGATAGCAATCAGCCCCAGCATTTT
j_gene: TRBJ1-5
d_gene: -
v_gene: TRBV2
abundance: -

CDR3aa: CASSSPRGQGIREQYF
CDR3nt: TGTGCCAGCAGTTCCCCCCGGGGACAGGGTATTCGCGAGCAGTACTTC
j_gene: TRBJ2-7
d_gene: TRBD1
v_gene: TRBV28
abundance: few

CDR3aa: CASSQERDSGHSGNTIYF
CDR3nt: TGTGCCAGCAGCCAAGAACGGGACAGCGGGCACTCTGGAAACACCATATATTTT
j_gene: TRBJ1-3
d_gene: TRBD1
v_gene: TRBV11-2
abundance: few

CDR3aa: CASSDLEHRDLMETQYF
CDR3nt: TGTGCCAGCAGTGATTTGGAGCACCGGGACTTGATGGAGACCCAGTACTTC
j_gene: TRBJ2-5
d_gene: -
v_gene: TRBV6-1
abundance: -

CDR3aa: CASSKLAGGPQEQFF
CDR3nt: TGTGCCAGCAGTAAACTAGCGGGAGGGCCGCAGGAGCAGTTCTTC
j_gene: TRBJ2-1
d_gene: TRBD2
v_gene: TRBV2
abundance: -

CDR3aa: CASSQGASGETDTQYF
CDR3nt: TGTGCCAGCAGCCAAGGGGCTAGCGGGGAAACAGATACGCAGTATTTT
j_gene: TRBJ2-3
d_gene: TRBD2
v_gene: TRBV4-2
abundance: -

CDR3aa: CASRDIKQYNEQFF
CDR3nt: TGTGCCAGCAGGGACATCAAACAGTACAATGAGCAGTTCTTC
j_gene: TRBJ2-1
d_gene: -
v_gene: TRBV6-1
abundance: -

CDR3aa: CASSLAQWRKGDTGELFF
CDR3nt: TGCGCCAGCAGCTTGGCCCAATGGCGTAAAGGAGACACCGGGGAGCTGTTTTTT
j_gene: TRBJ2-2
d_gene: -
v_gene: TRBV5-1
abundance: many

CDR3aa: CASSQGGQGGNTQYF
CDR3nt: TGTGCCAGCAGCCAAGGAGGTCAGGGCGGGAATACGCAGTATTTT
j_gene: TRBJ2-3
d_gene: -
v_gene: TRBV4-2
abundance: many